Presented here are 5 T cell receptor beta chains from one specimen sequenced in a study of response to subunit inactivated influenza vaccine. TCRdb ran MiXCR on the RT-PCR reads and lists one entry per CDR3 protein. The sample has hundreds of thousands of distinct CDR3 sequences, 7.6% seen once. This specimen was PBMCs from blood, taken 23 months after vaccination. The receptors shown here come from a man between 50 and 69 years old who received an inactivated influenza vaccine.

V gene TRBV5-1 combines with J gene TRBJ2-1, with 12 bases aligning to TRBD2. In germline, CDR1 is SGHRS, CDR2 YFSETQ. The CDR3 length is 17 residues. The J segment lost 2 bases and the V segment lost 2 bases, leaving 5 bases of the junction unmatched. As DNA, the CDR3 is TGCGCCAGCAGCTTCCCACGGACTAGCGGGACCTACAATGAGCAGTTCTTC. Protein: CASSFPRTSGTYNEQFF.

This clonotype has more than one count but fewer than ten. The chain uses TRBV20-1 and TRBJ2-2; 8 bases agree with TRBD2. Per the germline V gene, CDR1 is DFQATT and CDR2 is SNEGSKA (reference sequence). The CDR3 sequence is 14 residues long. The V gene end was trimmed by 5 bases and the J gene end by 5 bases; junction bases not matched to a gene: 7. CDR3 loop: CSAQLAGWTGELFF. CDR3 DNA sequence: TGCAGTGCTCAGTTAGCGGGATGGACCGGGGAGCTGTTTTTT.

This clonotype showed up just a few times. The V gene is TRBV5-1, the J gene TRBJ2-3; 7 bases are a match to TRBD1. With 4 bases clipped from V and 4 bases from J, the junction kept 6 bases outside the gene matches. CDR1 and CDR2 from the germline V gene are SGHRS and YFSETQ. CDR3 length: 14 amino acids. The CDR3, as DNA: TGCGCCAGCAGCCCCACCGGGACAGCAGATACGCAGTATTTT. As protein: CASSPTGTADTQYF.

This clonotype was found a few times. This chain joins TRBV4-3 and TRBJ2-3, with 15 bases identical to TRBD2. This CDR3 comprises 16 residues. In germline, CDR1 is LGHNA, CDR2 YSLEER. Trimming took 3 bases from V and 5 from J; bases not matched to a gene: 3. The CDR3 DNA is TGCGCCAGCAGCCAGCCGGGACTAGCGGGAGGAGATACGCAGTATTTT. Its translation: CASSQPGLAGGDTQYF.

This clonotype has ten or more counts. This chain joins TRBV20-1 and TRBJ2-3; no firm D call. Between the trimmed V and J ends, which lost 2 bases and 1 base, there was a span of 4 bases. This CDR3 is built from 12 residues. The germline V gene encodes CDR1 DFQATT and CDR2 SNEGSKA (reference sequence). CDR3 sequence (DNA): TGCAGTGCTAGACAGGGCACAGATACGCAGTATTTT. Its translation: CSARQGTDTQYF.